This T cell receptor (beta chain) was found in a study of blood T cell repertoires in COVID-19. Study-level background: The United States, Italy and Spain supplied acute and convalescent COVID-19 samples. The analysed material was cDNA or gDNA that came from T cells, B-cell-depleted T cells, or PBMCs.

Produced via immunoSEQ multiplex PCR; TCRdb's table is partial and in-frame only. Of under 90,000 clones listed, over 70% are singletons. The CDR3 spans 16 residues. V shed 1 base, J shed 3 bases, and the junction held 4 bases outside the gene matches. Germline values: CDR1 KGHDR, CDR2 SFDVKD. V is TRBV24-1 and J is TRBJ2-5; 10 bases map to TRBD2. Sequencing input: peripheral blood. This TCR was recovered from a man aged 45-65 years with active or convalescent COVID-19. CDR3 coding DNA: TGTGCCACCAGTGATTTTGCTAGCGGGGGAAAAGAGACCCAGTACTTC. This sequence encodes CATSDFASGGKETQYF.